These 27 T cell receptor beta chains share one sample of origin, sequenced in a study. Sequencing used immunoSEQ multiplex PCR; TCRdb keeps in-frame clones, though not all of them. The table has some 68,000 clones, 93% seen once; the top ten hold under 4.5%. Sequencing was done on a sample of PBMCs. The receptors stem from a man between 40 and 49 years old with rheumatoid arthritis.

This chain links TRBV7-3 with TRBJ2-3; TRBD2 agrees at 7 bases. This CDR3 has 14 residues. V lost 4 bases to trimming and J lost 0 bases; unmatched junction nucleotides: 1. Germline-derived CDR1 and CDR2 are SGHTA and FQGTGA. The CDR3 DNA reads TGTGCCAGCAGCTCCGGGGGGAGCACAGATACGCAGTATTTT. Translated, it gives CASSSGGSTDTQYF.

The chain recombines TRBV6-2 or TRBV6-3 with TRBJ2-1; 13 bases fit TRBD2. The CDR3 spans 15 residues. From germline, CDR1 is MNHEY and CDR2 SVGEGT. V lost 6 bases, J lost 8 bases, and 7 bases stayed unmatched. CDR3 in DNA: TGTGCCAGCAGCCCCACTAGCGGGAGGGCCTATGAGCAGTTCTTC. It codes for CASSPTSGRAYEQFF.

This clone was seen only once. The rearrangement uses TRBV24-1 and TRBJ2-1; TRBD1 aligns across 10 bases. Per germline, CDR1 KGHDR and CDR2 SFDVKD. The ends lost 3 bases at V and 6 bases at J; junction bases unmatched: 7. The CDR3 sequence is 16 residues long. CDR3 DNA sequence: TGTGCCACCAGTGATCCGGGACAGGGGAGTTCCAATGAGCAGTTCTTC. It yields the protein CATSDPGQGSSNEQFF.

V usage is TRBV2 and J usage is TRBJ1-1; 7 nucleotides agree with TRBD1. The CDR3 spans 14 residues. J gave up 2 bases and V 8 bases, and 8 bases lay outside the gene matches. Germline V gene lookup returns CDR1 SNHLY and CDR2 FYNNEI. The CDR3 coding sequence is TGTGCCAGCTCTTTACAGGGGTATAACACTGAAGCTTTCTTT. It codes for CASSLQGYNTEAFF.

J is TRBJ2-1 and V is TRBV4-3; 13 nucleotides match TRBD2. CDR3 length: 17 amino acids. From germline, CDR1 is LGHNA and CDR2 YSLEER. V gave up 0 bases and J gave up 8 bases; unmatched junction bases: 7. CDR3 residues: CASSQDTRTSGSHEQFF. CDR3 DNA sequence: TGCGCCAGCAGCCAAGATACACGGACTAGCGGGAGCCATGAGCAGTTCTTC.

The DNA of the CDR3 is TGCGCCAGCGCCGCGGGGACCCCCTCCTACGAGCAGTACTTC. As protein: CASAAGTPSYEQYF. The J gene is TRBJ2-7, the V gene TRBV10-2; D is possibly TRBD2 (6 bases). CDR3 size: 14 residues. Trimming stripped 8 bases from V and 0 bases from J, with 14 bases between. Germline V gene sequence: CDR1 WSHSY, CDR2 SAAADI.

This clone was observed a few times. V usage is TRBV28 and J usage is TRBJ2-3; D perhaps matches TRBD1 (6 bases). The CDR3 length is 15 residues. Germline V gene data show CDR1 as MDHEN and CDR2 as SYDVKM. Trimming pared 5 bases from V and 5 bases from J, leaving 17 bases between. CDR3 nucleotide sequence: TGTGCCAGCAGTCTCCGACAGGCCCGGGTAGATACGCAGTATTTT. Its protein product is CASSLRQARVDTQYF.

The rearrangement uses TRBV27 and TRBJ1-2, with 10 bases matching TRBD1. The CDR3 extends over 16 amino acids. V shed 3 bases, J shed 4 bases, and the junction held 8 bases outside the gene matches. Germline CDR1 MNHEY, CDR2 SMNVEV (reference sequence). The CDR3 DNA reads as TGTGCCAGCAGTTTGGGGCCGGGACAGGGGAGCTATGGCTACACCTTC. Residues: CASSLGPGQGSYGYTF.

V usage is TRBV6-1 and J usage is TRBJ2-2, with D possibly being TRBD1 or TRBD2 (5 bases each). This CDR3 has 15 amino acids. Germline V gene data show CDR1 as MNHNS and CDR2 as SASEGT. Trimming took 5 bases from V and 6 from J, leaving 16 bases between them. CDR3 residues: CASSPRNEGPGELFF. The CDR3 DNA reads TGTGCCAGCAGTCCCCGCAATGAGGGGCCCGGGGAGCTGTTTTTT.

The count of this clone is one. This chain uses TRBV30 with TRBJ1-1, with D perhaps matching TRBD1 (5 bases). CDR3 length: 14 residues. V lost 5 bases and J lost 1, with 14 bases in between. Looked up from germline, CDR1 is GTSNPN and CDR2 is SVGIG (reference sequence). The CDR3 sequence is CAWGSGTANTEAFF. The CDR3 bases are TGTGCCTGGGGATCCGGGACTGCGAACACTGAAGCTTTCTTT. Using reference TRBV30 and TRBJ1-1 for the parts outside the CDR3, the full variable domain is SQTIHQWPATLVQPVGSPLSLECTVEGTSNPNLYWYRQAAGRGLQLLFYSVGIGQISSEVPQNLSASRPQDRQFILSSKKLLLSDSGFYLCAWGSGTANTEAFFGQGTRLTVV.

This clone was seen once. The chain employs TRBV29-1 and TRBJ2-7; 10 bases are shared with TRBD1. There are 12 residues in the CDR3. The V and J ends lost 6 bases and 4 bases, in that order; junction bases with no gene match: 3. Germline V gene data show CDR1 as SQVTM and CDR2 as ANQGSEA. The CDR3 reads CSVGQGRYEQYF. CDR3 DNA: TGCAGCGTGGGACAGGGGAGGTACGAGCAGTACTTC.

The chain links TRBV19 to TRBJ1-6; D is perhaps TRBD1 (6 bases). The CDR3 contains 15 residues. Per the germline V gene, CDR1 is LNHDA and CDR2 is SQIVND (reference sequence). Deletions cut 4 bases from V and 7 bases from J, with 14 bases between. The CDR3: CASSTDSADNSPLHF. The CDR3 DNA reads as TGTGCCAGTAGTACGGACAGTGCGGACAATTCACCCCTCCACTTT.

This chain uses TRBV6-5 with TRBJ2-7, with TRBD1 matching over 8 bases. The CDR3 has 14 amino acids. Germline-derived CDR1 and CDR2 are MNHEY and SVGAGI. V shed 7 bases and J 9 bases; nucleotides not matched to a gene: 14. CDR3 coding DNA: TGTGCCAGCACAAAACCGGGACAGGCCCTATGGCAGTACTTC. Translating it yields CASTKPGQALWQYF.

This chain joins TRBV19 and TRBJ2-7, with 11 bases identical to TRBD1. CDR3 length: 15 amino acids. CDR1 and CDR2 (germline): LNHDA, SQIVND (reference sequence). Germline trimming cut 3 bases from V and 1 base from J; bases unmatched to any gene: 2. The CDR3 spells CASSIRDRGSYEQYF. The CDR3 DNA reads as TGTGCCAGTAGTATCCGGGACAGGGGGTCCTACGAGCAGTACTTC.

This sequence joins TRBV7-9 and TRBJ2-5; unclear D gene. Germline CDR1 and CDR2: SEHNR and FQNEAQ (reference sequence). The length of the CDR3 is 14 residues. The V end was cut by 1 base, the J end by 5 bases, with 11 bases between. Written as DNA, the CDR3 is TGTGCCAGCAGCTTAGTCCCGGACGCTGAGACCCAGTACTTC. Protein sequence: CASSLVPDAETQYF.

The CDR3 DNA sequence: TGTGCCATCAGTGAGAGACCTATGAACACTGAAGCTTTCTTT. It is translated as CAISERPMNTEAFF. V usage is TRBV10-3 and J usage is TRBJ1-1; D unresolved. Germline-derived CDR1 and CDR2 are ENHRY and SYGVKD. The CDR3 length is 14 residues. The V gene lost 2 bases and the J gene lost 0 bases, with 7 bases spanning the gap.

V is TRBV18 and J is TRBJ1-2; 8 bases are shared with TRBD1. The ends lost 1 base at V and 7 bases at J; junction bases unmatched: 8. Looked up from germline, CDR1 is KGHSH and CDR2 is LQKENI. The CDR3 sequence is 15 residues long. This CDR3 reads CASSPRQGWNLGYTF. In nucleotides, the CDR3 is TGTGCCAGCTCACCACGACAGGGGTGGAATCTTGGCTACACCTTC.

This clone has just a few counts. V gene TRBV6-5 combines with J gene TRBJ1-3; D perhaps matches TRBD1 (5 bases). The CDR3 has 15 amino acids. The germline V and J ends were trimmed by 6 bases and 1 base, with 13 bases remaining between them. The germline CDR1 and CDR2 sequences are MNHEY and SVGAGI. The CDR3 region has the DNA TGTGCCAGCAGCTTCTTCACAGGTTCTGGAAACACCATATATTTT. This codes for CASSFFTGSGNTIYF.

As DNA, the CDR3 is TGTGCCAGCAGCCCAGGACAGGGTTACAACTATGGCTACACCTTC. This encodes CASSPGQGYNYGYTF. The chain recombines TRBV7-6 with TRBJ1-2, with TRBD1 identical over 8 bases. The CDR3 is made up of 15 amino acids. Germline V gives CDR1 SGHVS, CDR2 FNYEAQ. Unmatched junction bases numbered 7, after V lost 5 bases and J lost 2 bases.

The J gene is TRBJ1-5, the V gene TRBV5-8; 8 nucleotides agree with TRBD1. Trimming removed 4 bases from V and 0 bases from J; junction bases left unmatched: 9. The CDR3 contains 17 residues. Germline V lookup: CDR1 SGHTS, CDR2 YDEGEE. CDR3 nucleotide sequence: TGTGCCAGCAGCCCGGGGACAGGAGCTTATAGCAATCAGCCCCAGCATTTT. Translated, it gives CASSPGTGAYSNQPQHF.

The chain couples TRBV28 to TRBJ2-3; 10 positions agree with TRBD2. With 3 bases clipped from V and 4 bases from J, the junction kept 4 bases outside the gene matches. CDR1 MDHEN and CDR2 SYDVKM come from the germline V gene. The CDR3 spans 15 residues. CDR3 protein: CASSFPAGGPDTQYF. CDR3 nucleotides: TGTGCCAGCAGTTTTCCAGCGGGAGGGCCAGATACGCAGTATTTT.

The V call is TRBV6-2 or TRBV6-3, the J call TRBJ2-5; 12 nucleotides align to TRBD2. Trimming took 4 bases from V and 0 from J; bases not matched to a gene: 3. This CDR3 contains 16 residues. Germline CDR1 is MNHEY and CDR2 is SVGEGT. The CDR3 is CASSSTSGRDQETQYF. DNA of the CDR3: TGTGCCAGCAGTTCGACTAGCGGGAGAGACCAAGAGACCCAGTACTTC.

The rearrangement links TRBV13 to TRBJ2-2, with TRBD1 matching 7 bases. Germline loops: CDR1 PRHDT, CDR2 FYEKMQ (reference sequence). The CDR3 covers 16 residues. V was pared by 0 bases and J by 0 bases, with 1 base of the junction left unmatched. As DNA, the CDR3 is TGTGCCAGCAGCTTAGGGGGGACAGCGAACACCGGGGAGCTGTTTTTT. It yields the protein CASSLGGTANTGELFF.

The CDR3 region is CASRIGQGRSGTEAFF. DNA for the CDR3: TGTGCCAGCAGGATCGGACAGGGGAGGTCGGGGACTGAAGCTTTCTTT. The chain carries TRBV6-6 and TRBJ1-1; 9 nucleotides agree with TRBD1. The CDR3 runs 16 residues. Germline-derived CDR1 and CDR2 are MNHNY and SVGAGI (reference sequence). With 6 bases clipped from V and 5 bases from J, the junction kept 13 bases outside the gene matches.

The J gene is TRBJ2-3, the V gene TRBV29-1; weak D call: TRBD1 (5 bases). The CDR3 sequence is 13 residues long. CDR1 SQVTM and CDR2 ANQGSEA come from the germline V gene. Trimming pared 6 bases from V and 1 base from J, leaving 11 bases between. The CDR3 protein is CSVQGSGTDTQYF. CDR3 DNA sequence: TGCAGCGTCCAGGGCTCGGGCACAGATACGCAGTATTTT.

This sequence joins TRBV11-2 and TRBJ2-7; D gene ambiguous. CDR3 length equals 15 residues. The V gene lost 1 base and the J gene lost 4 bases, with 14 bases spanning the gap. CDR1 is SGHAT, CDR2 FQNNGV, per germline. The CDR3 region is CASSLVPDRKYEQYF. The CDR3 DNA reads as TGTGCCAGCAGCTTAGTCCCGGATAGGAAATACGAGCAGTACTTC.

The chain is built from TRBV5-1 and TRBJ2-1; the match to TRBD1 covers 7 bases. V gave up 2 bases and J gave up 1 base; unmatched junction bases: 6. Germline V gene lookup returns CDR1 SGHRS and CDR2 YFSETQ. CDR3 length: 16 amino acids. Here the CDR3 reads CASSLNRGLSYNEQFF. The DNA of the CDR3 is TGCGCCAGCAGCTTAAACAGGGGTCTTTCCTACAATGAGCAGTTCTTC.